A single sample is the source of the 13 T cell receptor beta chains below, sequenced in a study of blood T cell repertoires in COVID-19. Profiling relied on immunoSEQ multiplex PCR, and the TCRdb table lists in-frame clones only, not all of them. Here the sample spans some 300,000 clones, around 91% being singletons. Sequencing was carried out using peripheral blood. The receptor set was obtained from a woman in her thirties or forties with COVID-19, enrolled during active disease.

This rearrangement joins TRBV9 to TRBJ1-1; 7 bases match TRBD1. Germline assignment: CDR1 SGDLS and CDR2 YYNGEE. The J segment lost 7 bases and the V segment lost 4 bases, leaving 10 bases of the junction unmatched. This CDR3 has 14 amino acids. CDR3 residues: CASSPLRGNYEAFF. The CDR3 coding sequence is TGTGCCAGCAGCCCCCTCAGGGGGAACTATGAAGCTTTCTTT.

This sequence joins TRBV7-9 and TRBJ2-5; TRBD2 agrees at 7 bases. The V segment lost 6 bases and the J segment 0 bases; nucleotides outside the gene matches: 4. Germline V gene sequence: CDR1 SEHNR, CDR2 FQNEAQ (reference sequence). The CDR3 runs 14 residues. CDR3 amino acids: CASRPRGDQETQYF. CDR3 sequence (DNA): TGTGCCAGCAGGCCTCGGGGGGACCAAGAGACCCAGTACTTC.

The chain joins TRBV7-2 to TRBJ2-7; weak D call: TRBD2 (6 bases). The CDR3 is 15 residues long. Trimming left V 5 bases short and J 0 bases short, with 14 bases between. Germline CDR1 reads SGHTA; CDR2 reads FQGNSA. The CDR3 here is CASSLRGESSYEQYF. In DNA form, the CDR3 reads TGTGCCAGCAGCCTGCGGGGCGAGAGCTCCTACGAGCAGTACTTC. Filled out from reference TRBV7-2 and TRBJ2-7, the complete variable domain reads GAGVSQSPSNKVTEKGKDVELRCDPISGHTALYWYRQSLGQGLEFLIYFQGNSAPDKSGLPSDRFSAERTGGSVSTLTIQRTQQEDSAVYLCASSLRGESSYEQYFGPGTRLTVT.

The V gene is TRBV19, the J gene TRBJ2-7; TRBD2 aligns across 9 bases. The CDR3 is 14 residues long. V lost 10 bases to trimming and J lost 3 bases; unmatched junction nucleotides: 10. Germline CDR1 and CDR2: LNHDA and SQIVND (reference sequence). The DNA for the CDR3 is TGTGCCACCGCGGGGCTAGCGGGAATCTACGAGCAGTACTTC. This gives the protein CATAGLAGIYEQYF.

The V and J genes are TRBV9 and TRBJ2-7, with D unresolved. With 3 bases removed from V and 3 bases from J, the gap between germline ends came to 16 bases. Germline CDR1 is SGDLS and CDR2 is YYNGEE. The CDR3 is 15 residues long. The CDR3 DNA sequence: TGTGCCAGCAGCGCCCCCCTATCCGGTGGCTACGAGCAGTACTTC. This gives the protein CASSAPLSGGYEQYF.

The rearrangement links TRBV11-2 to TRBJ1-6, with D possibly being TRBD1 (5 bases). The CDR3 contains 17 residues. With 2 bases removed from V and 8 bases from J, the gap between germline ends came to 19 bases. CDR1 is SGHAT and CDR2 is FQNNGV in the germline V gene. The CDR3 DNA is TGTGCCAGCAGCTTAATGGGATCAGGGATACAAGATTCACCCCTCCACTTT. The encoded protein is CASSLMGSGIQDSPLHF.

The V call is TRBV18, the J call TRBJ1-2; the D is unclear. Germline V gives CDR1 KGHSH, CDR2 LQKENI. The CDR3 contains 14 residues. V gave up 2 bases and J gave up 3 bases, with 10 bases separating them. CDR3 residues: CASSPETEYYGYTF. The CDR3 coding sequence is TGTGCCAGCTCACCAGAGACTGAGTACTATGGCTACACCTTC.

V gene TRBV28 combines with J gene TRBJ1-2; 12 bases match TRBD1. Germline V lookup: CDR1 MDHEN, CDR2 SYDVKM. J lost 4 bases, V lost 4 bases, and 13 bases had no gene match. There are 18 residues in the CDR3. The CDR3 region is CASSSTGTGGLTGYGYTF. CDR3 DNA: TGTGCCAGCAGTTCGACCGGGACAGGGGGCCTCACGGGCTATGGCTACACCTTC.

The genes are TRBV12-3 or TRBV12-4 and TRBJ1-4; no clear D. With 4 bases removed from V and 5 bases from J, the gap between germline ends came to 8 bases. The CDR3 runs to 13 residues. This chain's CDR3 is CASSYSTNEKLFF. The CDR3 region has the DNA TGTGCCAGCAGTTACAGTACCAATGAAAAACTGTTTTTT.

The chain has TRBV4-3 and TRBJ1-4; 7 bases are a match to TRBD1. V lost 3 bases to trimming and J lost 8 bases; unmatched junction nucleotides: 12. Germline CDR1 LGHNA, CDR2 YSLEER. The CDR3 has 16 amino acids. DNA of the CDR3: TGCGCCAGCAGCCATGCTATCGGGGACAGCCAGGAAAAACTGTTTTTT. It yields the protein CASSHAIGDSQEKLFF.

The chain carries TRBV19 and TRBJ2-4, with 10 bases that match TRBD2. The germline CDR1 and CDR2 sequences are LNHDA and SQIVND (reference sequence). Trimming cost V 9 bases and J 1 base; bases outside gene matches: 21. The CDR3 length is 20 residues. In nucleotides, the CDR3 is TGTGCCAGCTACCCGAGGGCTAGCGGGGGCCGTCCCCCGGCCAAAAACATTCAGTACTTC. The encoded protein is CASYPRASGGRPPAKNIQYF.

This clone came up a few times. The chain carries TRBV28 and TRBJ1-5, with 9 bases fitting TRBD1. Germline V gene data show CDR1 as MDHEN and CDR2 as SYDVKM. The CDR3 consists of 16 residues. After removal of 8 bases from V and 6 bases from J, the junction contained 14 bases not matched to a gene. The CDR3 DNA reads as TGTGCCAGCCGAACCGGGACAGGGTCTGTCAGTCAGCCCCAGCATTTT. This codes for CASRTGTGSVSQPQHF. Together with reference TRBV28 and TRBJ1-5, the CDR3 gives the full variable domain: DVKVTQSSRYLVKRTGEKVFLECVQDMDHENMFWYRQDPGLGLRLIYFSYDVKMKEKGDIPEGYSVSREKKERFSLILESASTNQTSMYLCASRTGTGSVSQPQHFGDGTRLSIL.

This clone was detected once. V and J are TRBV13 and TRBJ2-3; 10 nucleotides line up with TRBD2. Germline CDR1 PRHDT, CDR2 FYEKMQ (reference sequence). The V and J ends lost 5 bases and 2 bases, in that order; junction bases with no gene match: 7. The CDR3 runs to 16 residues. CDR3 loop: CASSLRLAGITDTQYF. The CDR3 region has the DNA TGTGCCAGCAGCCTCCGACTAGCGGGCATCACAGATACGCAGTATTTT.